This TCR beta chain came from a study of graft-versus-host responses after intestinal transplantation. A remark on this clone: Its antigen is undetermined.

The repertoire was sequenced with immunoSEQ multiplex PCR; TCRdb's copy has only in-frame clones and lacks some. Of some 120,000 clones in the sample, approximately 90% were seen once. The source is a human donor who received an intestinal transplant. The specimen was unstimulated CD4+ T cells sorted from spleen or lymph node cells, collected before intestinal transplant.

The CDR3 DNA reads as TGTGCCAGCAGCCCTCTACAGGGGGCATCAGATACGCAGTATTTT. It is translated as CASSPLQGASDTQYF. The chain is built from TRBV28 and TRBJ2-3; 9 bases are a match to TRBD1. Trimming cost V 6 bases and J 4 bases; bases outside gene matches: 8. CDR3 length: 15 residues. CDR1 and CDR2 from the germline V gene are MDHEN and SYDVKM.